This entry lists 19 T cell receptor beta chains sequenced from one sample in a study of shared clonotypes between healthy human individuals. Assay used: immunoSEQ multiplex PCR; TCRdb lists only in-frame clones, some missing. The sample holds fewer than 3 million clones, roughly 92% seen once. The sample was naive CD4+ T cells from PBMCs. The subset here: CD45RA+ positively selected. The receptors derive from a man aged 18-30 years in good health. Some clones in this sample may be carry-over from other donors' samples.

The V and J genes are TRBV28 and TRBJ1-5; weak D call: TRBD1 (6 bases). Trimming removed 3 bases at V and 0 bases at J, with 9 bases between. Germline assignment: CDR1 MDHEN and CDR2 SYDVKM. This CDR3 is 15 amino acids long. In DNA form, the CDR3 reads TGTGCCAGCAGTTTTTCAGGGGATAGCAATCAGCCCCAGCATTTT. It translates to CASSFSGDSNQPQHF.

The chain links TRBV5-5 to TRBJ2-7; tentative D call: TRBD1 (5 bases). The length of the CDR3 is 15 residues. V was cut by 4 bases and J by 2 bases, with 16 bases left in between. CDR1 SGHKS and CDR2 YYEKEE come from the germline V gene (reference sequence). Here the CDR3 DNA reads TGTGCCAGCAGCCCACCCTTTACAGGACCCTACGAGCAGTACTTC. Its translation: CASSPPFTGPYEQYF.

This clone was found a few times. The chain has TRBV5-1 and TRBJ1-1, with a tentative D call TRBD1 (5 bases). The germline V gene encodes CDR1 SGHRS and CDR2 YFSETQ. The CDR3 length is 12 residues. V was trimmed by 2 bases and J by 6 bases, leaving 8 bases between them. The CDR3 bases are TGCGCCAGCAGCTTTTCAGGGCCTGAAGCTTTCTTT. Translation gives CASSFSGPEAFF.

This sequence joins TRBV27 and TRBJ2-2; 10 bases line up with TRBD1. V was clipped by 5 bases and J by 5 bases; unmatched bases: 8. This CDR3 has 16 amino acids. Germline CDR1 reads MNHEY; CDR2 reads SMNVEV (reference sequence). The CDR3 reads CASSQYRDRGTGELFF. The CDR3, as DNA: TGTGCCAGCAGTCAATATAGGGACAGGGGAACCGGGGAGCTGTTTTTT.

The chain joins TRBV28 to TRBJ2-7; possibly TRBD1 for D (5 bases). The CDR3 length is 15 residues. Germline V gene lookup returns CDR1 MDHEN and CDR2 SYDVKM. V dropped 6 bases and J dropped 0 bases, with 15 bases sitting between them. The DNA for the CDR3 is TGTGCCAGCAGCTACGACAGAGAGAGCTCCTACGAGCAGTACTTC. Residues: CASSYDRESSYEQYF. Full variable domain (remainder filled in from reference TRBV28 and TRBJ2-7): DVKVTQSSRYLVKRTGEKVFLECVQDMDHENMFWYRQDPGLGLRLIYFSYDVKMKEKGDIPEGYSVSREKKERFSLILESASTNQTSMYLCASSYDRESSYEQYFGPGTRLTVT.

Comments on this clone: The same CDR3 can be traced to other DNA sequences in this sample. The chain has TRBV19 and TRBJ1-1; D is unclear. Germline CDR1 is LNHDA and CDR2 is SQIVND (reference sequence). V was trimmed by 4 bases and J by 0 bases, leaving 6 bases between them. There are 13 residues in the CDR3. The CDR3 spells CASSTTVNTEAFF. Here the CDR3 DNA reads TGTGCCAGTAGTACCACAGTGAACACTGAAGCTTTCTTT.

V usage is TRBV7-8 and J usage is TRBJ1-5, with TRBD1 matching 12 bases. Losses at the gene ends were 5 bases for V and 6 bases for J; bases not matched to a gene: 8. Germline V gives CDR1 SGHVS, CDR2 FQNEAQ. The CDR3 consists of 16 residues. The CDR3 region has the DNA TGTGCCAGCAGCCCAGGGACAGGGGGCTTGGGTCAGCCCCAGCATTTT. It specifies CASSPGTGGLGQPQHF.

This chain links TRBV11-2 with TRBJ1-2; 9 nucleotides line up with TRBD1. Unmatched junction bases numbered 7, after V lost 5 bases and J lost 12 bases. Germline V gives CDR1 SGHAT, CDR2 FQNNGV. This CDR3 region has 12 residues. The CDR3 region is CASSTKDRGNTF. DNA of the CDR3: TGTGCCAGCAGCACTAAGGACAGGGGAAACACCTTC.

The chain is built from TRBV28 and TRBJ2-7; 11 nucleotides align to TRBD1. The CDR3 has 17 residues. CDR1 and CDR2 (germline): MDHEN, SYDVKM. V was clipped by 2 bases and J by 3 bases; unmatched bases: 9. This CDR3 reads CASSLTPGTGGNYEQYF. The CDR3 bases are TGTGCCAGCAGTTTAACCCCGGGGACAGGGGGTAACTACGAGCAGTACTTC.

The V gene is TRBV5-1, the J gene TRBJ1-3; D possibly corresponds to TRBD1 (6 bases). This CDR3 is 18 amino acids long. CDR1 SGHRS and CDR2 YFSETQ come from the germline V gene. V was clipped by 0 bases and J by 0 bases, with 16 bases between them. CDR3 nucleotide sequence: TGCGCCAGCAGCTTGGCCCCGACAGGATTATTCTCTGGAAACACCATATATTTT. Amino acid sequence: CASSLAPTGLFSGNTIYF.

This rearrangement joins TRBV7-9 to TRBJ2-5; maybe TRBD1 (5 bases). Deletions cut 4 bases from V and 5 bases from J, with 14 bases between. Germline V gene lookup returns CDR1 SEHNR and CDR2 FQNEAQ (reference sequence). The CDR3 contains 14 residues. Here the CDR3 reads CASSSSSRVETQYF. The CDR3 DNA sequence: TGTGCCAGCAGCTCCAGCAGCAGGGTCGAGACCCAGTACTTC.

With regard to this clone: The identical CDR3 is also encoded by other nucleotide sequences in the sample. The V call is TRBV7-3, the J call TRBJ2-6, with D perhaps TRBD2 (5 bases). CDR1 and CDR2 (germline): SGHTA, FQGTGA. With 2 bases removed from V and 2 bases from J, the gap between germline ends came to 7 bases. The CDR3 spans 15 residues. The CDR3 DNA reads as TGTGCCAGCAGCTTAGGAGGCGCTGGGGCCAACGTCCTGACTTTC. Translating gives CASSLGGAGANVLTF.

The genes are TRBV7-3 and TRBJ2-1; 7 bases fit TRBD2. CDR3 length: 14 residues. Per germline, CDR1 SGHTA and CDR2 FQGTGA. After removal of 4 bases from V and 2 bases from J, the junction contained 2 bases not matched to a gene. CDR3 amino acids: CASSSSGPYNEQFF. The DNA for the CDR3 is TGTGCCAGCAGCTCTAGCGGTCCCTACAATGAGCAGTTCTTC.

The chain links TRBV6-6 to TRBJ2-5; tentative D call: TRBD2 (5 bases). In germline, CDR1 is MNHNY, CDR2 SVGAGI (reference sequence). The V gene lost 7 bases and the J gene lost 7 bases, with 16 bases spanning the gap. The length of the CDR3 is 13 residues. DNA of the CDR3: TGTGCCAGCATGGTTAGCGTACTGGGGACCCAGTACTTC. Its protein is CASMVSVLGTQYF.

Turning to this clone: At the DNA level, this CDR3 is encoded by other sequences in the same sample as well. The gene calls are TRBV19 and TRBJ1-5, with a tentative D call TRBD1 (5 bases). The CDR3 is 13 residues long. Germline values: CDR1 LNHDA, CDR2 SQIVND (reference sequence). V dropped 0 bases and J dropped 6 bases, with 6 bases sitting between them. CDR3 coding DNA: TGTGCCAGTAGTATAGATAGGGGTCAGCCCCAGCATTTT. Its translation: CASSIDRGQPQHF.

The V call is TRBV29-1, the J call TRBJ2-7, with 7 bases identical to TRBD1. This CDR3 is built from 13 residues. The ends lost 7 bases at V and 2 bases at J; junction bases unmatched: 8. Germline V gene sequence: CDR1 SQVTM, CDR2 ANQGSEA. This CDR3 reads CSGGDRAPYEQYF. The CDR3 DNA reads as TGCAGCGGGGGTGACAGGGCCCCCTACGAGCAGTACTTC.

The chain couples TRBV7-7 to TRBJ2-3; no definite D call. CDR3 size: 14 residues. Germline V gene data show CDR1 as SSHAT and CDR2 as FNYEAQ (reference sequence). V dropped 1 base and J dropped 0 bases, with 5 bases sitting between them. CDR3 bases: TGTGCCAGCAGCTTAGAGTACAGCACAGATACGCAGTATTTT. Translating it yields CASSLEYSTDTQYF.

The chain links TRBV19 to TRBJ1-2; 7 positions match TRBD1. The CDR3 contains 18 residues. From germline, CDR1 is LNHDA and CDR2 SQIVND (reference sequence). V gave up 5 bases and J gave up 3 bases; unmatched junction bases: 18. CDR3 amino acids: CASSPPSSGQLRDYGYTF. CDR3 bases: TGTGCCAGTAGTCCACCTTCGTCGGGACAGCTAAGGGACTATGGCTACACCTTC.

The gene calls are TRBV6-5 and TRBJ1-4, with 10 bases lining up with TRBD1. After removal of 2 bases from V and 9 bases from J, the junction contained 9 bases not matched to a gene. The CDR3 sequence is 16 residues long. CDR1 and CDR2 from the germline V gene are MNHEY and SVGAGI. The CDR3 sequence is CASSYRPGTGAKKLFF. The CDR3 coding sequence is TGTGCCAGCAGTTACCGACCCGGGACAGGGGCGAAAAAACTGTTTTTT.